The source of this TCR beta chain is a study of T cells in Graves' hyperthyroidism and ophthalmopathy (dated by TCRdb to 2018 to 2020). General notes on the study: Peripheral blood was collected at initial diagnosis, before any treatment. A discovery cohort of fewer than 110 patients, about 44 with Graves' ophthalmopathy and under 60 with stable Graves' hyperthyroidism, was used to find distinguishing TCR V-J signatures. An independent validation cohort of under 20 hyperthyroidism patients and about 15 patients who later progressed to ophthalmopathy tested prospective prediction of ophthalmopathy. For training and testing, the 100 or so patients in the discovery cohort were randomly divided in a 7:3 ratio. The study also compared thyroid tissue and blood T-cell repertoires from 5 to 7 Graves' hyperthyroidism patients. After sampling, hyperthyroidism patients received methimazole starting at 30 mg daily, and ophthalmopathy patients received high-dose intravenous methylprednisolone. The paper describes TCR Vbeta CDR3 sequencing of 140 or so peripheral blood samples, made up of around 41 ophthalmopathy patients, 70 to 75 hyperthyroidism patients and some 17 progressor patients. The investigation overall reported the following: No statistical method was used to set the sample size in advance, and investigators knew the group allocation. Ophthalmopathy was separated from stable hyperthyroidism by a 13 V-J signature model, with approximately 89% sensitivity and approximately 84% specificity obtained in cross-validation and 80%/75% obtained in testing. During validation, the model predicted progression to ophthalmopathy a median of about 6.5 months ahead of onset, with almost 71% sensitivity and under 85% specificity. Most expanded thyroid clonotypes (frequency above 0.001) were also found in blood, which suggests that blood repertoires may mirror thyroid immune responses.

Amplification of TCR beta CDR3 regions was carried out from RNA transcripts. A first-round RT-PCR of the TCR CDR3 used the HTBI primer set with the Qiagen OneStep RT-PCR kit. Libraries were constructed in a second round of multiplex PCR, after which size selection and purification were carried out. Libraries were sequenced paired-end with 100 bp reads on an Illumina HiSeq2000. For the original study's pipeline: Raw data were processed with SOAPnuke, discarding reads with adapters, uncalled bases, mean Phred below 15, or no exact constant-primer or identifier match. High-quality paired reads were merged using COPE v1.2.5, and each unique nucleotide sequence was defined as a clonotype. MiTCR v1.1 was used to align clonotypes to the IMGT TRBV, TRBD and TRBJ reference segments. Analysis was restricted to V-J combinations with a frequency above 0.0001, which covered 99% to 99.2% of repertoires. A TCS score was defined as the ratio of F50 (clonal expansion) to E x V (chaos), with BLOSUM62-based TCRdist applied between CDR3 peptides within each V-J. Welch's t-statistics and random forest reduced 514 V-J features to 10 to 15, which were used in a naive Bayes classifier (R e1071). TCRdb reran the public reads through fastp at Q25 and MiXCR, keeping productive beta chains. Each CDR3 protein gets just one entry, which takes the most common genes and DNA from the rows behind it. TCRdb, not the original authors, processed these V and J calls. The table for this sample lists about 420,000 distinct CDR3 sequences; roughly an eighth of them were counted only once. The ten most abundant clones make up around 5.3% of the sample.

A patient counted as having stable Graves' hyperthyroidism if no progression to ophthalmopathy occurred over 18 months of follow-up. Hyperthyroidism patients were aged 18 to 65 years and newly diagnosed, with disease duration of less than 2 months. Any patient with an uncontrolled infection, another autoimmune disease, pregnancy or lactation was excluded. Clinical symptoms, serum thyroxine and TRAb, thyroid ultrasound, and orbital computed tomography formed the basis for the diagnoses. Ficoll-Paque density gradient centrifugation was used to isolate PBMCs from 10 ml of fresh peripheral blood. Total RNA was extracted using Trizol reagent, and RNA quality was assessed on an Agilent 2100 Bioanalyzer. V loses 7 bases of germline sequence and J loses 2 bases, and the interval between the two ends is 15 bases. For CDR1 and CDR2, the germline V gene (reference sequence) lists DFQATT and SNEGSKA. The CDR3 runs 13 amino acids, cysteine and phenylalanine included. The sequence is cut down to CDR3 DNA, 39 bases in frame from base 1.

This clonotype has at least ten counts. What antigen it recognizes has not been identified. The record has no base qualities; no much larger clone is one base away. Sequenced: blood. Here the chain combines TRBV20-1 and TRBJ2-7, with the D gene too uncertain to name. The receptor was isolated from a woman under 30 with Graves' hyperthyroidism. The CDR3 region has the sequence CSVVAGRTYEQYF. The DNA reads as follows: TGCAGTGTCGTTGCCGGGCGTACCTACGAGCAGTACTTC.